This paragraph reports one T cell receptor (beta chain). Its antigen is not identified. These data are taken from a study of graft-versus-host responses after intestinal transplantation. Whole-study results and caveats: Some GvH clones appeared in ileal mucosa or blood before recipient bone marrow.

The method was immunoSEQ multiplex PCR; TCRdb's version includes in-frame clones alone and lacks a portion of them. The sample consists of around 88,000 clones, approximately 90% of them appearing once. This CDR3 region has 16 residues. Germline loops: CDR1 MNHNS, CDR2 SASEGT. Trimming cost V 4 bases and J 3 bases; bases outside gene matches: 6. The chain links TRBV6-1 to TRBJ2-1; 10 nucleotides match TRBD2. The sequencing used unstimulated CD8+ T cells sorted from spleen or lymph node cells, collected before transplant. The source of this sequence is a human donor who was the organ donor for an intestinal transplant. The CDR3 coding sequence is TGTGCCAGCAGTGCCAGACTAGCGGGTTACTACAATGAGCAGTTCTTC. This sequence encodes CASSARLAGYYNEQFF.